Below, 7 T cell receptor beta chains from the same sample are listed, as sequenced in a study of CD8 T cells in Susac syndrome. RNA, at roughly 0.45 to 1 ug, was reverse transcribed with random hexamers. One entry per CDR3 protein results from TCRdb running MiXCR on the immunoSEQ multiplex PCR reads. The sample lists about 110,000 distinct CDR3 sequences; roughly 95% were seen once. Sequencing was done on a sample of CD8+ T cells from PBMCs. The source is a human donor with Susac syndrome.

V and J are TRBV27 and TRBJ2-1; a weak D match, TRBD1 (6 bases). Germline CDR1 MNHEY, CDR2 SMNVEV (reference sequence). CDR3 length equals 13 residues. Trimming removed 3 bases from V and 5 bases from J, with 8 bases in between. As DNA, the CDR3 is TGTGCCAGCAGTTTCAAGGGGGACAATGAGCAGTTCTTC. Translating gives CASSFKGDNEQFF.

This sequence joins TRBV27 and TRBJ2-1; 8 bases are shared with TRBD1. Trimming cost V 6 bases and J 13 bases; bases outside gene matches: 5. The CDR3 loop spans 11 amino acids. Germline V gene lookup returns CDR1 MNHEY and CDR2 SMNVEV (reference sequence). CDR3: CASSRGQGQFF. The DNA for the CDR3 is TGTGCCAGCAGCCGAGGACAGGGCCAGTTCTTC.

This clonotype has only one observation. This chain links TRBV3-1 with TRBJ2-7; D not resolved. The CDR3 length is 15 residues. Germline values: CDR1 LGHDT, CDR2 YNNKEL (reference sequence). Trimming took off 5 bases at V and 2 bases at J, with 16 bases between the two ends. This CDR3 reads CASSTSAKPTYEQYF. DNA of the CDR3: TGTGCCAGCAGCACTTCAGCCAAACCAACCTACGAGCAGTACTTC.

The gene calls are TRBV9 and TRBJ2-2; a possible D gene is TRBD1 (6 bases). The CDR3 sequence is 14 residues long. Germline CDR1 and CDR2: SGDLS and YYNGEE. With 3 bases removed from V and 1 base from J, the gap between germline ends came to 7 bases. For the CDR3, the DNA is TGTGCCAGCAGCGGGGGGCGGAACACCGGGGAGCTGTTTTTT. Its translation is CASSGGRNTGELFF. Full variable domain (remainder filled in from reference TRBV9 and TRBJ2-2): DSGVTQTPKHLITATGQRVTLRCSPRSGDLSVYWYQQSLDQGLQFLIQYYNGEERAKGNILERFSAQQFPDLHSELNLSSLELGDSALYFCASSGGRNTGELFFGEGSRLTVL.

The chain couples TRBV14 to TRBJ1-2; perhaps TRBD1 as D (5 bases). The CDR3 has 18 residues. Germline loops: CDR1 SGHDN, CDR2 FVKESK. The V gene lost 0 bases and the J gene lost 8 bases, with 25 bases spanning the gap. The CDR3 coding sequence is TGTGCCAGCAGCCAAGACCAGTTTACCGGGACGGCACTTAGGGGCTACACCTTC. This translates into CASSQDQFTGTALRGYTF.

Only one count was recorded for this clonotype. CDR3 nucleotide sequence: TGTGCCAGCAGCATTCTACCCGGGACTGAAGCTTTCTTT. It is translated as CASSILPGTEAFF. The rearrangement joins TRBV3-1 to TRBJ1-1; D is unresolved. Germline values: CDR1 LGHDT, CDR2 YNNKEL (reference sequence). V was cut by 5 bases and J by 5 bases, with 12 bases left in between. The CDR3 sequence is 13 residues long. The entire variable domain, with the rest obtained from reference TRBV3-1 and TRBJ1-1, is as follows: DTAVSQTPKYLVTQMGNDKSIKCEQNLGHDTMYWYKQDSKKFLKIMFSYNNKELIINETVPNRFSPKSPDKAHLNLHINSLELGDSAVYFCASSILPGTEAFFGQGTRLTVV.

The chain carries TRBV12-5 and TRBJ2-7; perhaps TRBD1 as D (6 bases). Germline V gene data show CDR1 as LGHNT and CDR2 as FRNRAP. CDR3 size: 13 residues. Trimming removed 4 bases at V and 4 bases at J, with 11 bases between. The CDR3 protein is CASGSGDNYEQYF. In DNA, the CDR3 is TGTGCTAGTGGTTCCGGGGACAATTACGAGCAGTACTTC. The entire variable domain, with the rest obtained from reference TRBV12-5 and TRBJ2-7, is as follows: DARVTQTPRHKVTEMGQEVTMRCQPILGHNTVFWYRQTMMQGLELLAYFRNRAPLDDSGMPKDRFSAEMPDATLATLKIQPSEPRDSAVYFCASGSGDNYEQYFGPGTRLTVT.